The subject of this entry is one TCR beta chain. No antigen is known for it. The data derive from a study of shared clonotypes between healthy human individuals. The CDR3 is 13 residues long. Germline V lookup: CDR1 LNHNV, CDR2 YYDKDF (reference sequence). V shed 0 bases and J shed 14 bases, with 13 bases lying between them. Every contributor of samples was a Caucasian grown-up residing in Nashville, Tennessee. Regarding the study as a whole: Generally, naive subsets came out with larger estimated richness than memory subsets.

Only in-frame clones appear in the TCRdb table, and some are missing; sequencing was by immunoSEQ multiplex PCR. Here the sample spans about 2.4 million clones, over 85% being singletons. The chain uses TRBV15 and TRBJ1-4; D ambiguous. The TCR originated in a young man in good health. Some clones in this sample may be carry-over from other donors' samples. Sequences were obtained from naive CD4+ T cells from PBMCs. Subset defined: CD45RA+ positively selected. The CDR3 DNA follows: TGTGCCACCAGCAGAGATGAAGGCCAACCCCTGTTTTTT. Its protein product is CATSRDEGQPLFF. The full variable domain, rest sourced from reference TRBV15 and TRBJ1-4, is DAMVIQNPRYQVTQFGKPVTLSCSQTLNHNVMYWYQQKSSQAPKLLFHYYDKDFNNEADTPDNFQSRRPNTSFCFLDIRSPGLGDTAMYLCATSRDEGQPLFFGSGTQLSVL.